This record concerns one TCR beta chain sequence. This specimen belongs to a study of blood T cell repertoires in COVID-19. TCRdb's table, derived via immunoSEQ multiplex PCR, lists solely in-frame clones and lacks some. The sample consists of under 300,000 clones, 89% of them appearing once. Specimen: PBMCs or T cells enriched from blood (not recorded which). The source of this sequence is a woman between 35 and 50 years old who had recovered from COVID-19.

This CDR3 is CASSMRGRDQPQHF. The CDR3 DNA sequence: TGTGCCAGTAGTATGCGGGGCAGGGATCAGCCCCAGCATTTT. This chain links TRBV19 with TRBJ1-5; the D gene is possibly TRBD1 (5 bases). V lost 3 bases and J 5 bases, leaving 11 bases between the germline ends. The length of the CDR3 is 14 residues. CDR1 LNHDA and CDR2 SQIVND come from the germline V gene (reference sequence).